This T cell receptor (beta chain) came from a study of shared clonotypes between healthy human individuals. The ends lost 5 bases at V and 8 bases at J; junction bases unmatched: 2. The CDR3 loop spans 13 amino acids. Germline-derived CDR1 and CDR2 are SGHTA and FQGNSA. The authors divided CD4+ cells into CD45RA+ naive and CD45RA-negative memory subsets. Assay: immunoSEQ multiplex PCR; the TCRdb copy retains only in-frame clones and omits some. The sample records 1.5 million to 1.9 million clones, around 98% being singletons. With regard to this clone: Other DNA sequences in this sample translate to the same CDR3.

The rearrangement links TRBV7-2 to TRBJ1-4; 10 bases align to TRBD1. This TCR derives from a man aged 25 to 40 in good health. Sequenced material: naive CD4+ T cells sorted from blood. Subset denoted: CD45RA+ positively selected. DNA of the CDR3: TGTGCCAGCAGCGTGGGACAGGGGGAAAAACTGTTTTTT. Translation gives CASSVGQGEKLFF.